This T cell receptor beta chain was observed in a study of cytomegalovirus exposure and HLA in healthy donors. Study-level results: A few of the chains that were CMV-associated were confirmed in vitro to be specific for CMV antigens. Using the classifier, cytomegalovirus status was reportedly diagnosed with high specificity and sensitivity.

This CDR3 spans 15 amino acids. The germline V gene encodes CDR1 SGHDT and CDR2 YYEEEE. Worth noting for this clone: The antigen is not known. One end of the junction fails to match germline, which may point to a read error.

Sequencing used immunoSEQ multiplex PCR; TCRdb keeps in-frame clones, though not all of them. The profile covers about 160,000 clones, with roughly nine tenths appearing a single time and about 9.3% taken by the ten largest. This chain links TRBV5-6 with TRBJ2-3; 11 nucleotides align to TRBD2. The source of this sequence is a woman between 18 and 29 years old in good health and CMV-seropositive. Sequencing was carried out using PBMCs. The chain's CDR3 is CASSLDSGRADTQYF. DNA of the CDR3: TGTGCCAGCAGTTTGGATAGCGGGAGGGCAGATACGCAGTATTTT.